This T cell receptor (beta chain) was profiled in a study of blood T cell repertoires in COVID-19. Study-level background: Both acute and convalescent COVID-19 samples were obtained from the United States, Italy and Spain. T cells, B-cell-depleted T cells, or PBMCs provided the cDNA or gDNA that served as material.

Per the original data handling: From reference gene primer amplification, estimates of nucleated cell counts were derived. Measured with immunoSEQ multiplex PCR; TCRdb has only the in-frame clones, and not every one. Clone size and the V and J calls come from that table; the DNA yielded D and trimming. The profile covers about 190,000 clones, with 75% to 85% appearing a single time and 17% taken by the ten largest. There are 15 residues in the CDR3. The germline V gene has CDR1 MNHEY and CDR2 SVGAGI. Trimming removed 0 bases from V and 4 bases from J, with 12 bases in between. Clinical history reported by participants formed the basis on which cohorts were assigned.

The material sequenced was PBMCs or T cells enriched from blood (not recorded which). The TCR was taken from a woman aged 45-59 years with acute COVID-19. V gene TRBV6-5 combines with J gene TRBJ1-1, with a possible D match to TRBD1 (6 bases). CDR3 region: CASSYSRGAGTEAFF. CDR3 in DNA: TGTGCCAGCAGTTACTCCCGGGGGGCTGGCACTGAAGCTTTCTTT.